These 14 T cell receptor beta chains share one sample of origin, sequenced in a study of T cell responses to AZD1222 COVID-19 vaccine. Repertoires were generated with immunoSEQ multiplex PCR, while TCRdb's copy carries only in-frame clones and drops some. Of 97,000 or so clones in the sample, almost 85% were seen once. The material sequenced was peripheral blood, taken on day 0 of AZD1222 vaccination. Source of these receptors: an adult in good health.

The gene calls are TRBV12-3 or TRBV12-4 and TRBJ2-4; D gene uncertain. V was cut by 5 bases and J by 6 bases, with 8 bases left in between. This CDR3 region has 12 residues. The DNA of the CDR3 is TGTGCCAGCAGTCCTACAGCAAACATTCAGTACTTC. As protein: CASSPTANIQYF.

The genes are TRBV7-2 and TRBJ1-2; 9 bases fit TRBD1. V dropped 4 bases and J dropped 3; count of bases not matched to a gene: 6. The CDR3 spans 15 residues. CDR1 and CDR2 from the germline V gene are SGHTA and FQGNSA. CDR3 coding DNA: TGTGCCAGCAGCTCCAAGACAGGGGGGGACTATGGCTACACCTTC. The encoded protein is CASSSKTGGDYGYTF.

This clone was detected only once. This rearrangement joins TRBV7-9 to TRBJ2-5; 7 bases align to TRBD2. CDR3 size: 14 residues. The V gene end was trimmed by 2 bases and the J gene end by 1 base; junction bases not matched to a gene: 1. The germline V gene has CDR1 SEHNR and CDR2 FQNEAQ (reference sequence). Here the CDR3 reads CASSLSSGQETQYF. The CDR3 nucleotides are TGTGCCAGCAGCTTATCTAGCGGCCAAGAGACCCAGTACTTC.

Only one count was recorded for this clone. The chain joins TRBV18 to TRBJ1-5; the D gene is possibly TRBD1 (5 bases). The V gene lost 3 bases and the J gene lost 9 bases, with 24 bases spanning the gap. The germline V gene encodes CDR1 KGHSH and CDR2 LQKENI. The CDR3 is 17 residues long. For the CDR3, the DNA is TGTGCCAGCTCACCCCTACGCGGCCAGGGAGGTTATCGGCCCCAGCATTTT. Protein: CASSPLRGQGGYRPQHF.

This chain's CDR3 is CASSLEGTSEQYF. CDR3 nucleotides: TGTGCCAGCAGCTTAGAGGGTACCTCCGAGCAGTACTTC. The chain has TRBV7-3 and TRBJ2-7; possible D gene TRBD2, 5 bases. From germline, CDR1 is SGHTA and CDR2 FQGTGA. V lost 2 bases and J 6 bases, leaving 11 bases between the germline ends. The CDR3 totals 13 residues.

CDR3 in DNA: TGTGCCAGCAGTTACTCCCCCCTCGAAGGAGGGAGTCGAGAGACCCAGTACTTC. This sequence encodes CASSYSPLEGGSRETQYF. The V gene is TRBV6-2 or TRBV6-3, the J gene TRBJ2-5, with D possibly matching TRBD2 (6 bases). The germline V gene encodes CDR1 MNHEY and CDR2 SVGEGT. The V end was cut by 0 bases, the J end by 4 bases, with 21 bases between. CDR3 length: 18 amino acids.

This rearrangement joins TRBV5-1 to TRBJ1-6, with no clear D. This CDR3 region has 14 residues. The V end was cut by 1 base, the J end by 7 bases, with 9 bases between. Germline-derived CDR1 and CDR2 are SGHRS and YFSETQ. CDR3 sequence: CASSLSQKNSPLHF. The CDR3 coding sequence is TGCGCCAGCAGCTTGTCCCAGAAGAATTCACCCCTCCACTTT.

The chain links TRBV14 to TRBJ1-1; D is unresolved. The length of the CDR3 is 12 residues. Germline V gives CDR1 SGHDN, CDR2 FVKESK. V lost 1 base to trimming and J lost 5 bases, with 5 bases between them. In DNA, the CDR3 is TGTGCCAGCAGCCAAGGGTGGACTGAAGCTTTCTTT. This sequence encodes CASSQGWTEAFF.

The sample holds many counts of this clone. The chain combines TRBV28 with TRBJ2-2, with D uncertain. The V end was cut by 6 bases, the J end by 0 bases, with 11 bases between. CDR1 and CDR2 from the germline V gene are MDHEN and SYDVKM. The CDR3 length is 15 residues. In DNA form, the CDR3 reads TGTGCCAGCAGCCCCAGTCGTACGAACACCGGGGAGCTGTTTTTT. Amino acid sequence: CASSPSRTNTGELFF. The full variable domain, in which reference TRBV28 and TRBJ2-2 provide the parts outside the CDR3, is DVKVTQSSRYLVKRTGEKVFLECVQDMDHENMFWYRQDPGLGLRLIYFSYDVKMKEKGDIPEGYSVSREKKERFSLILESASTNQTSMYLCASSPSRTNTGELFFGEGSRLTVL.

The chain couples TRBV3-1 (or the pseudogene TRBV3-2) to TRBJ1-5; the match to TRBD1 covers 7 bases. Trimming at V came to 8 bases and at J to 0 bases, leaving 19 bases not matched to a gene. CDR1 LGHDT and CDR2 YNNKEL come from the germline V gene (reference sequence). This CDR3 comprises 19 residues. CDR3: CASDKYRRQGDVSNQPQHF. CDR3 nucleotide sequence: TGTGCCAGCGATAAGTATAGGCGGCAGGGGGACGTTAGCAATCAGCCCCAGCATTTT.

The chain employs TRBV7-9 and TRBJ2-1, with 11 positions matching TRBD2. Germline-derived CDR1 and CDR2 are SEHNR and FQNEAQ (reference sequence). This CDR3 comprises 18 residues. Losses at the gene ends were 5 bases for V and 7 bases for J; bases not matched to a gene: 16. The CDR3 loop reads CASSPIRPTSGRGNEQFF. For the CDR3, the DNA is TGTGCCAGCAGCCCAATACGCCCTACTAGCGGGAGAGGGAATGAGCAGTTCTTC.

The V gene is TRBV19, the J gene TRBJ2-1; the D gene is possibly TRBD2 (5 bases). Germline V CDR1 and CDR2: LNHDA, SQIVND (reference sequence). The ends were cut back, 2 bases at V and 7 bases at J, with 9 bases in the middle. The CDR3 loop spans 13 amino acids. For the CDR3, the DNA is TGTGCCAGTAGTATATCTTGGGAGAATGAGCAGTTCTTC. Amino acids: CASSISWENEQFF.

The chain joins TRBV5-5 to TRBJ1-6; TRBD1 aligns across 8 bases. This CDR3 spans 14 amino acids. CDR1 and CDR2 (germline): SGHKS, YYEKEE (reference sequence). Unmatched junction bases numbered 4, after V lost 5 bases and J lost 6 bases. CDR3 amino acids: CASRDRGPNSPLHF. CDR3 coding DNA: TGTGCCAGCAGAGACAGGGGCCCTAATTCACCCCTCCACTTT.

The chain employs TRBV24-1 and TRBJ2-3; either TRBD1 or TRBD2 may fit D (7 bases each). Trimming cost V 4 bases and J 4 bases, with 20 bases left between them. In germline, CDR1 is KGHDR, CDR2 SFDVKD. The CDR3 sequence is 17 residues long. The CDR3 reads CATSDFGSRGGADTQYF. CDR3 DNA sequence: TGTGCCACCAGTGACTTTGGCAGCAGGGGGGGGGCAGATACGCAGTATTTT.